This TCR beta chain was profiled in a study of shared clonotypes between healthy human individuals. CD45RO-negative, CCR7-positively selected cells formed the naive CD8 fraction, excluding terminally differentiated effector memory CD45RA+ cells. Broader study findings: Only a few donors were included, so the genetic and exposure-history diversity represented was limited. In contrast to clonotypes shared by all four donors, non-shared clonotypes had lower generation probabilities.

As regards this clone: No antigen is known for it.

Sequenced by immunoSEQ multiplex PCR; TCRdb stores in-frame clones only, minus some. The data contain about 2.2 million clones, roughly 93% of them singletons. The CDR3 loop spans 16 amino acids. Trimming cost V 4 bases and J 6 bases, with 23 bases left between them. The V gene's germline CDR1 is SGHTS and CDR2 YDEGEE. The sequencing sample was made of naive CD8+ T cells from PBMCs. The receptor was isolated from a man between 18 and 29 years old in good health. Some clones in this sample may be carry-over from other donors' samples. The chain is built from TRBV5-8 and TRBJ2-7; D may be TRBD1 or TRBD2 (6 bases each). The CDR3 spells CASSTPGQGRTGEQYF. The CDR3 region has the DNA TGTGCCAGCAGCACCCCTGGGCAGGGGAGGACGGGCGAGCAGTACTTC. The full variable domain, in which reference TRBV5-8 and TRBJ2-7 provide the parts outside the CDR3, is EAGVTQSPTHLIKTRGQQATLRCSPISGHTSVYWYQQALGLGLQFLLWYDEGEERNRGNFPPRFSGRQFPNYSSELNVNALELEDSALYLCASSTPGQGRTGEQYFGPGTRLTVT.